This T cell receptor (beta chain) is from a study of T cells in Graves' hyperthyroidism and ophthalmopathy. Whole-study results and caveats: Ophthalmopathy could be told apart from stable hyperthyroidism with a 13 V-J model.

This CDR3 has 15 amino acids. Germline CDR1 and CDR2: SGHRS and YFSETQ. V was cut by 0 bases and J by 1 base, with 10 bases left in between. In this sample, this clonotype turned up a few times. The antigen is not known. The source material, RNA transcripts, was used to amplify TCR beta CDR3 regions. Initially, a first-round RT-PCR of the TCR CDR3 employed the HTBI primer set. TCRdb used MiXCR to reprocess the multiplex PCR reads, holding one entry per CDR3 protein. The sample shows approximately 870,000 distinct CDR3 sequences, over 35% of them seen only once. The sequence came from a man between 18 and 35 years old with Graves' hyperthyroidism. Material for sequencing was blood. The chain combines TRBV5-1 with TRBJ1-1, with D possibly being TRBD1 (5 bases). The CDR3 bases are TGCGCCAGCAGCTTGGAGGGGATCCGGAACACTGAAGCTTTCTTT. It translates to CASSLEGIRNTEAFF.